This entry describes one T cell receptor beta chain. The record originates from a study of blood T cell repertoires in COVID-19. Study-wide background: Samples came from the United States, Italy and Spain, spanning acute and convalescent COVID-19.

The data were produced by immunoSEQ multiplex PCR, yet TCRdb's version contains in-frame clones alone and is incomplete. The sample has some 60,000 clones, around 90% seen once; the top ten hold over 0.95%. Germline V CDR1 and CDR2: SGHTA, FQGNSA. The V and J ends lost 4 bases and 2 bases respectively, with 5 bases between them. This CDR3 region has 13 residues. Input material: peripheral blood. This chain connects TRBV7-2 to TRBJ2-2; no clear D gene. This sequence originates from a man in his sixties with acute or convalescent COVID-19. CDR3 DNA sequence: TGTGCCAGCAGCTCCTTTAACACCGGGGAGCTGTTTTTT. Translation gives CASSSFNTGELFF. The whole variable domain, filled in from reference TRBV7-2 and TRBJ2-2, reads GAGVSQSPSNKVTEKGKDVELRCDPISGHTALYWYRQSLGQGLEFLIYFQGNSAPDKSGLPSDRFSAERTGGSVSTLTIQRTQQEDSAVYLCASSSFNTGELFFGEGSRLTVL.